These 11 T cell receptor beta chains were sequenced from one sample in a study of shared clonotypes between healthy human individuals. Clones were read by immunoSEQ multiplex PCR, and TCRdb kept only the in-frame ones, dropping some. The sample carries some 2,000,000 clones, over 85% recorded once. Sequences were obtained from naive CD4+ T cells sorted from blood. Subset indicated: CD45RA+ positively selected. The receptor set was obtained from a man between 18 and 35 years old in good health.

The gene calls are TRBV7-9 and TRBJ1-2; 7 bases fit TRBD1. The CDR3 extends over 15 amino acids. Per germline, CDR1 SEHNR and CDR2 FQNEAQ (reference sequence). Trimming at V came to 1 base and at J to 4 bases, leaving 6 bases not matched to a gene. The CDR3 nucleotides are TGTGCCAGCAGCTTAGACGACAGGGTCCTCTATGGCTACACCTTC. Protein sequence: CASSLDDRVLYGYTF.

To note about this clone: The sample carries other DNA sequences with the same CDR3. The CDR3 region is CASTGQGGYEQYF. The CDR3 DNA sequence: TGTGCCAGTACTGGACAGGGAGGCTACGAGCAGTACTTC. The rearrangement joins TRBV28 to TRBJ2-7; 8 nucleotides match TRBD1. V was clipped by 9 bases and J by 3 bases; unmatched bases: 7. The germline gives CDR1 MDHEN, CDR2 SYDVKM. CDR3 length equals 13 residues.

In nucleotides, the CDR3 is TGTGCCAGCAGCTGGACGGTAGCGACCGGGGAGCTGTTTTTT. Its protein product is CASSWTVATGELFF. The chain carries TRBV7-2 and TRBJ2-2, with D possibly TRBD2 on 5 matching bases. Germline V CDR1 and CDR2: SGHTA, FQGNSA. The V end was cut by 4 bases, the J end by 5 bases, with 11 bases between. This CDR3 spans 14 amino acids.

The rearrangement links TRBV10-3 to TRBJ2-1, with 9 bases identical to TRBD2. The germline CDR1 and CDR2 sequences are ENHRY and SYGVKD. J lost 8 bases, V lost 11 bases, and 7 bases had no gene match. This CDR3 has 12 residues. CDR3 sequence: CAAAGGADEQFF. The CDR3, as DNA: TGTGCCGCCGCGGGAGGGGCCGATGAGCAGTTCTTC.

This chain joins TRBV25-1 and TRBJ2-7; 12 bases are a match to TRBD2. The CDR3 has 17 residues. The V gene end was trimmed by 0 bases and the J gene end by 6 bases; junction bases not matched to a gene: 9. Looked up from germline, CDR1 is MGHDK and CDR2 is SYGVNS. CDR3 nucleotides: TGTGCCAGCAGTGAATATGGAGGACTAGCGGGACGGGGCGAGCAGTACTTC. Protein: CASSEYGGLAGRGEQYF.

The chain links TRBV7-2 to TRBJ2-7; D is uncertain. Germline V gene sequence: CDR1 SGHTA, CDR2 FQGNSA. This CDR3 region has 14 residues. V lost 2 bases, J lost 1 base, and 9 bases lay in between. CDR3 DNA: TGTGCCAGCAGCTTAAGGAGCCGGTCCTACGAGCAGTACTTC. Translated, it gives CASSLRSRSYEQYF.

This clone occurred once. V and J are TRBV6-6 and TRBJ1-1; D is undetermined. CDR3 length: 14 amino acids. The V end lost 2 bases, the J end lost 2 bases, and 9 bases lay between the germline ends. Germline-derived CDR1 and CDR2 are MNHNY and SVGAGI (reference sequence). The CDR3 DNA reads as TGTGCCAGCAGTTACGGTCAGGCAAACACTGAAGCTTTCTTT. It yields the protein CASSYGQANTEAFF.

This sequence joins TRBV28 and TRBJ2-3; 11 bases are shared with TRBD2. The CDR3 extends over 15 amino acids. From germline, CDR1 is MDHEN and CDR2 SYDVKM. V trimming: 5 bases; J trimming: 2 bases; junction bases outside the gene matches: 3. The CDR3 loop is CASSPGLADTDTQYF. The DNA of the CDR3 is TGTGCCAGCAGTCCGGGACTAGCGGACACAGATACGCAGTATTTT.

V gene TRBV29-1 combines with J gene TRBJ2-1; D not resolved. The V gene's germline CDR1 is SQVTM and CDR2 ANQGSEA. Trimming pared 3 bases from V and 2 bases from J, leaving 11 bases between. The CDR3 spans 14 residues. Here the CDR3 DNA reads TGCAGCGTTGAGAGGAGCCGAGCCTACAATGAGCAGTTCTTC. It codes for CSVERSRAYNEQFF.

J is TRBJ2-1 and V is TRBV11-2, with TRBD2 identical over 8 bases. This CDR3 spans 17 amino acids. V dropped 0 bases and J dropped 1; count of bases not matched to a gene: 5. Germline V gives CDR1 SGHAT, CDR2 FQNNGV. CDR3 sequence: CASSLDERGLSYNEQFF. CDR3 nucleotide sequence: TGTGCCAGCAGCTTAGATGAGCGGGGGCTATCCTACAATGAGCAGTTCTTC.

The J gene is TRBJ1-6, the V gene TRBV5-8; 7 bases fit TRBD1. The CDR3 length is 16 residues. Trimming at V came to 1 base and at J to 8 bases, leaving 9 bases not matched to a gene. Germline values: CDR1 SGHTS, CDR2 YDEGEE. CDR3 DNA sequence: TGTGCCAGCAGCTTGAGGGCGGGACAGATGGATTCACCCCTCCACTTT. Amino acids: CASSLRAGQMDSPLHF.